These 18 T cell receptor beta chains share one sample of origin, sequenced in a study of CD8+CD57+ T cells in acquired aplastic anemia (dated by TCRdb to the late 2010s). Instrument on record: Illumina HiSeq 2000. TCR beta VDJ combination and CDR3 sequence profiling used genomic DNA as the template. TCRdb passed the public sequencing reads through fastp at Q25 and MiXCR, retaining productive beta sequences. Rows merge per CDR3 protein into single entries with the most common DNA and genes. The sample table contains approximately 220,000 distinct CDR3 sequences; only one count was recorded for around 45% of them. 7% to 9.5% of the sample goes to the ten largest clones. Expansion of CD8+CD57+ cells had been shown by flow cytometry in the patients chosen for sequencing. Sequenced input: sorted CD4+, CD8+, or CD8+CD57+ T cells (not recorded which) from PBMCs. The receptor set was obtained from a human donor with aplastic anemia.

The sample holds many counts of this clonotype. The rearrangement links TRBV7-9 to TRBJ1-4, with D unclear. The CDR3 is 11 residues long. CDR1 SEHNR and CDR2 FQNEAQ come from the germline V gene (reference sequence). The V gene lost 5 bases and the J gene lost 7 bases, with 5 bases spanning the gap. The CDR3 DNA is TGTGCCAGCAGCCAAGGTGAAAAACTGTTTTTT. It translates to CASSQGEKLFF.

This clonotype was seen a few times. The CDR3 sequence: CASREGLYGYTF. DNA of the CDR3: TGTGCCAGCAGGGAGGGACTCTATGGCTACACCTTC. The chain employs TRBV25-1 and TRBJ1-2; maybe TRBD1 (5 bases). V was cut by 6 bases and J by 4 bases, with 9 bases left in between. This CDR3 is 12 amino acids long. Germline V gene lookup returns CDR1 MGHDK and CDR2 SYGVNS.

This clonotype was counted a few times. This rearrangement joins TRBV7-9 to TRBJ2-3; D is possibly TRBD1 or TRBD2 (5 bases each). V lost 6 bases to trimming and J lost 0 bases, with 16 bases between them. CDR1 is SEHNR, CDR2 FQNEAQ, per germline (reference sequence). The CDR3 has 16 residues. CDR3 DNA sequence: TGTGCCAGCAGTGTAGGGACCTCAGCCAGCACAGATACGCAGTATTTT. This translates into CASSVGTSASTDTQYF.

The rearrangement uses TRBV10-3 and TRBJ1-6, with TRBD1 as a possible D gene (5 bases). The CDR3 contains 15 residues. The germline gives CDR1 ENHRY, CDR2 SYGVKD. V was trimmed by 4 bases and J by 7 bases, leaving 14 bases between them. The CDR3 region has the DNA TGTGCCATCAGTGGAGGTGCGGGGGGAAATTCACCCCTCCACTTT. This encodes CAISGGAGGNSPLHF.

The genes are TRBV15 and TRBJ1-4, with D maybe TRBD1 (5 bases). Germline values: CDR1 LNHNV, CDR2 YYDKDF (reference sequence). V was shortened by 6 bases and J by 6 bases, with 14 bases between the two germline ends. The length of the CDR3 is 14 residues. CDR3: CATRGVGEYEKLFF. The CDR3 region has the DNA TGTGCCACCAGAGGAGTGGGGGAGTATGAAAAACTGTTTTTT.

The chain employs TRBV29-1 and TRBJ1-2; D is ambiguous. The germline V and J ends were trimmed by 4 bases and 6 bases, with 9 bases remaining between them. Germline CDR1 SQVTM, CDR2 ANQGSEA. This CDR3 region has 11 residues. The chain's CDR3 is CSVGRADGYTF. CDR3 bases: TGCAGCGTTGGGAGGGCGGATGGCTACACCTTC.

There are many counts of this clonotype. This chain connects TRBV7-9 to TRBJ2-7; 9 positions match TRBD2. This CDR3 is built from 21 residues. After removal of 4 bases from V and 4 bases from J, the junction contained 26 bases not matched to a gene. The V gene's germline CDR1 is SEHNR and CDR2 FQNEAQ (reference sequence). CDR3 loop: CASSSSRHYPGLAARRYEQYF. The CDR3 nucleotides are TGTGCCAGCAGCTCCTCCCGACACTACCCGGGACTAGCCGCCCGCCGGTACGAGCAGTACTTC.

This clonotype came up a few times. The rearrangement joins TRBV30 to TRBJ2-7; tentatively, D is TRBD1 or TRBD2 (6 bases each). This CDR3 region has 14 residues. From germline, CDR1 is GTSNPN and CDR2 SVGIG (reference sequence). V lost 2 bases, J lost 3 bases, and 14 bases lay in between. CDR3: CAWSSGGVIYEQYF. The CDR3 nucleotides are TGTGCCTGGAGTTCCGGGGGCGTAATCTACGAGCAGTACTTC.

The genes are TRBV27 and TRBJ1-6; D call uncertain. Germline CDR1 is MNHEY and CDR2 is SMNVEV (reference sequence). Trimming took 5 bases from V and 0 from J, leaving 8 bases between them. The CDR3 runs to 15 residues. The CDR3 loop reads CASSPPPSYNSPLHF. In DNA form, the CDR3 reads TGTGCCAGCAGTCCTCCCCCCTCCTATAATTCACCCCTCCACTTT.

In its sample, this clonotype was seen many times. The V and J genes are TRBV4-1 and TRBJ2-1; 11 bases match TRBD2. This CDR3 has 15 residues. With V trimmed by 5 bases and J by 7 bases, 7 bases remained unmatched. The germline gives CDR1 MGHRA, CDR2 YSYEKL. The CDR3 sequence: CASSYSTSGSNEQFF. CDR3 coding DNA: TGCGCCAGCAGCTACAGTACTAGCGGGAGTAATGAGCAGTTCTTC.

The rearrangement joins TRBV7-9 to TRBJ1-1; weak D call: TRBD1 (5 bases). The V gene's germline CDR1 is SEHNR and CDR2 FQNEAQ (reference sequence). This CDR3 has 12 amino acids. Deletions cut 3 bases from V and 13 bases from J, with 15 bases between. CDR3 DNA sequence: TGTGCCAGCAGCTTGGACGGGGGGGGGGTTTTCTTT. This translates into CASSLDGGGVFF.

This clonotype was detected once. The chain combines TRBV20-1 with TRBJ2-7; 7 bases fit TRBD1. Unmatched junction bases numbered 10, after V lost 6 bases and J lost 2 bases. The CDR3 length is 14 residues. Germline CDR1 reads DFQATT; CDR2 reads SNEGSKA (reference sequence). The CDR3 coding sequence is TGCAGTGCAGAGGGACAGCTGGGAGCCTACGAGCAGTACTTC. Its translation is CSAEGQLGAYEQYF.

This clonotype was detected once. J is TRBJ1-3 and V is TRBV5-4, with D perhaps matching TRBD1 (6 bases). Trimming removed 4 bases from V and 0 bases from J, with 11 bases in between. CDR1 SGHNT and CDR2 YYREEE come from the germline V gene (reference sequence). CDR3 length: 15 amino acids. The CDR3 is CASSTGHSSGNTIYF. The DNA for the CDR3 is TGTGCCAGCAGCACGGGACACAGCTCTGGAAACACCATATATTTT. The full variable domain, its missing parts supplied by reference TRBV5-4 and TRBJ1-3, is ETGVTQSPTHLIKTRGQQVTLRCSSQSGHNTVSWYQQALGQGPQFIFQYYREEENGRGNFPPRFSGLQFPNYSSELNVNALELDDSALYLCASSTGHSSGNTIYFGEGSWLTVV.

The chain carries TRBV2 and TRBJ1-2; 8 positions agree with TRBD1. Germline CDR1 is SNHLY and CDR2 is FYNNEI. CDR3 size: 14 residues. Trimming removed 5 bases from V and 4 bases from J; junction bases left unmatched: 6. CDR3 DNA: TGTGCCAGCAGTCTGGACAGGGCCGGCTATGGCTACACCTTC. As protein: CASSLDRAGYGYTF.

As regards this clonotype: The missing conserved phenylalanine or tryptophan at the end of this CDR3 makes a read error likely. Because the CDR3's place on the DNA is in doubt, the DNA is left out and the CDR3 is given as listed by TCRdb. The CDR3 here is CASSIFPLGTGILTMATPP. V and J are TRBV7-2 and TRBJ1-2; the table's D gene call, TRBD1, was not cross checked with the DNA. The CDR3 is 19 residues long, ends included. Germline loops: CDR1 SGHTA, CDR2 FQGNSA.

The J gene is TRBJ2-4, the V gene TRBV19; 8 nucleotides align to TRBD1. TRBJ2-7 matches the DNA end more closely, so the J call is doubtful. CDR3 size: 11 residues. Looked up from germline, CDR1 is LNHDA and CDR2 is SQIVND (reference sequence). CDR3 protein: CATGQGHEQYF. CDR3 coding DNA: TGTGCCACCGGACAGGGCCACGAGCAGTACTTC.

This rearrangement joins TRBV5-1 to TRBJ2-3; 7 bases match TRBD1. CDR1 and CDR2 (germline): SGHRS, YFSETQ. The CDR3 spans 16 residues. V dropped 0 bases and J dropped 2; count of bases not matched to a gene: 6. In DNA form, the CDR3 reads TGCGCCAGCAGCTTGGGAGACAGGGTTTTCACAGATACGCAGTATTTT. Protein sequence: CASSLGDRVFTDTQYF.

This chain joins TRBV9 and TRBJ1-6, with D unclear. The germline V gene encodes CDR1 SGDLS and CDR2 YYNGEE. The CDR3 consists of 13 residues. V lost 0 bases and J 7 bases, leaving 5 bases between the germline ends. The DNA for the CDR3 is TGTGCCAGCAGCGTAGCGGAGAATTCACCCCTCCACTTT. It is translated as CASSVAENSPLHF.